The clone carrying this T cell receptor (beta chain) was counted once. Germline assignment: CDR1 SGDLS and CDR2 YYNGEE. Trimming removed 2 bases from V and 2 bases from J; junction bases left unmatched: 8. This CDR3 has 16 amino acids. The data stem from a study of blood T cell repertoires in COVID-19. Turning to the study itself: PBMCs, B-cell-depleted T cells, or T cells provided the cDNA or gDNA that made up the material.

Cohort 3 donors were reported recovered after two negative PCRs, clearance, or symptom resolution. In the authors' methods: Estimated nucleated cell counts came from reference gene primer amplification. Libraries were prepared by immunoSEQ multiplex PCR; TCRdb keeps only in-frame clonotypes and omits some of them. V, J and clone size were drawn from that table, and D and trimming were deduced from the DNA. The table has under 300,000 clones, about 89% seen once. This TCR was sampled from a man aged 35-49 years who had recovered from COVID-19. The V call is TRBV9, the J call TRBJ2-3, with 7 bases that match TRBD2. The sample consisted of PBMCs or T cells enriched from blood (not recorded which). The CDR3 bases are TGTGCCAGCAGCGTGCTACTAGCGACTGCCACAGATACGCAGTATTTT. It specifies CASSVLLATATDTQYF. Full variable domain (missing parts from reference TRBV9 and TRBJ2-3): DSGVTQTPKHLITATGQRVTLRCSPRSGDLSVYWYQQSLDQGLQFLIQYYNGEERAKGNILERFSAQQFPDLHSELNLSSLELGDSALYFCASSVLLATATDTQYFGPGTRLTVL.